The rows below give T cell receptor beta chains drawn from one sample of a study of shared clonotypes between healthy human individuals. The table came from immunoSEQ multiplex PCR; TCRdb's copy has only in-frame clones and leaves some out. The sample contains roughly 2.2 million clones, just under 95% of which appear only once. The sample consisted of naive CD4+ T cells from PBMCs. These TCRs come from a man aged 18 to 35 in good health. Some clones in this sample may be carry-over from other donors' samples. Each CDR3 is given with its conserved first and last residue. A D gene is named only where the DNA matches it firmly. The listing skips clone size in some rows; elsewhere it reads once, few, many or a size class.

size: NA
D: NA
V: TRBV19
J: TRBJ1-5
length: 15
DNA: TGTGCCAGTAGTATCGGGTCACTGGGAAATCAGCCCCAGCATTTT
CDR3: CASSIGSLGNQPQHF

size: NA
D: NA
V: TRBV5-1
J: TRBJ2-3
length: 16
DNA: TGCGCCAGCAGCTTAGCGGATATTGGAGATAAAGATACGCAGTATTTT
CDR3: CASSLADIGDKDTQYF

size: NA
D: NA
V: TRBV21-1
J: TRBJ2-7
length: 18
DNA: TGTGCCAGCAGCAAACGAGGCGTCCCCAGGGAGTTATTATGCGAGCAGTACTTC
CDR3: CASSKRGVPRELLCEQYF

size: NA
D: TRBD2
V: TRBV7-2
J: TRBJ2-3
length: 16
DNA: TGTGCCAGCAGCTTAGGCGGGAGGGCCTCCACAGATACGCAGTATTTT
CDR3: CASSLGGRASTDTQYF

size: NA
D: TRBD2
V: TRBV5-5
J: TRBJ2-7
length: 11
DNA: TGTGCCAGTGCGACTAGCGGGAGAACGTACTTC
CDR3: CASATSGRTYF

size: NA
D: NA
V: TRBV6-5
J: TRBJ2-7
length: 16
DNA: TGTGCCAGCAGTTCCCCCGGGACCCCGGCCCCCTACGAGCAGTACTTC
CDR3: CASSSPGTPAPYEQYF

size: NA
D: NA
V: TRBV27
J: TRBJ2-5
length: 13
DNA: TGTGCCAGCCAATCAGTAGACCAAGAGACCCAGTACTTC
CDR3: CASQSVDQETQYF

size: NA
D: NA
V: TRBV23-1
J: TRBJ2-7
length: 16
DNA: TGCGCCAGCAGGGAAGGAGGTGAAGAAGCCTCCTACGAGCAGTACTTC
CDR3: CASREGGEEASYEQYF

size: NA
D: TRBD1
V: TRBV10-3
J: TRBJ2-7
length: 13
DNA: TGTGCCATGGCCCCGGGACAGGGGTACGAGCAGTACTTC
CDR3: CAMAPGQGYEQYF

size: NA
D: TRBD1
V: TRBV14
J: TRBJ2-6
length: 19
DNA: TGTGCCAGCAGCCCGTTACACAGGGGGCAGGGCTCTGGGGCCAACGTCCTGACTTTC
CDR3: CASSPLHRGQGSGANVLTF

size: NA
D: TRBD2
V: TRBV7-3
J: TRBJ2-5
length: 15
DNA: TGTGCCAGCAGCTCCCGGGGACTAGCTGGAGAGACCCAGTACTTC
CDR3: CASSSRGLAGETQYF

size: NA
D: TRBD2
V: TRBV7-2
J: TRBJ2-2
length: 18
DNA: TGTGCCAGCAGCTTATTGTGGGAGGGCCACCCGAACACCGGGGAGCTGTTTTTT
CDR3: CASSLLWEGHPNTGELFF

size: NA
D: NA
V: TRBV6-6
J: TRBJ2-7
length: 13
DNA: TGTGCCAGCAGACTAGGGGGAATGGGCGAGCAGTACTTC
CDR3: CASRLGGMGEQYF

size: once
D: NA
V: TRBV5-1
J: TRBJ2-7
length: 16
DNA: TGCGCCAGCAGCTTGGGTCAGTCGGGGAATTTGTACGAGCAGTACTTC
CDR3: CASSLGQSGNLYEQYF

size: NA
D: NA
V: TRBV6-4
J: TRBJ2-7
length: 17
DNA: TGTGCCAGCAGTGAGGTGGGGGTTGGTCCCCCTAACTACGAGCAGTACTTC
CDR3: CASSEVGVGPPNYEQYF

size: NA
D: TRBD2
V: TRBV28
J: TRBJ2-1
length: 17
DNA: TGTGCCAGCAGCCGGGGCCGAAGCGGGACCCCCTACAATGAGCAGTTCTTC
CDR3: CASSRGRSGTPYNEQFF

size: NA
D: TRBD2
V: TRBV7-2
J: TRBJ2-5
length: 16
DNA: TGTGCCAGCAGTTTGGGACTAGCGGGAGGCCAAGAGACCCAGTACTTC
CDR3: CASSLGLAGGQETQYF

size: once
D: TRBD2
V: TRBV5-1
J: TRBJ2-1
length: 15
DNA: TGCGCCAGCAGCTTGGCGGCTAGCGGTTACAATGAGCAGTTCTTC
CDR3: CASSLAASGYNEQFF

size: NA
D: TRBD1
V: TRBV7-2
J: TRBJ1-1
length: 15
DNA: TGTGCCAGCAGCTTAGCCGTAGGGGGCCAAACTGAAGCTTTCTTT
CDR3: CASSLAVGGQTEAFF